This is a list of T cell receptor beta chains from one sample in a study of molecular identifiers for immune sequencing clone quantification. TCRdb re-analysed the PCR reads in MiXCR, keeping a single row per CDR3 protein. The sample yields 300,000 to 350,000 distinct CDR3 sequences, about 22% seen once. Sequencing was done on a sample of naive CD8+ T cells from blood, with Jurkat cell RNA spiked in. These receptors all come from a human donor in good health. Some libraries in this study had Jurkat cell RNA spiked in. Both conserved end residues are part of each CDR3. The order of the fields is CDR3 DNA, CDR3 protein, clone size, J gene, V gene, D gene. D genes are given only for firm matches. The size of a clone is reported for some rows only, either as once, few or many, or as a class for expanded clones.

DNA: TGTGCCAGCAGCTTATGGGTAGGAATGGATACGCAGTATTTT
CDR3: CASSLWVGMDTQYF
size: many
J: TRBJ2-3
V: TRBV11-1
D: .

DNA: TGTGCCAGCAGTGAAGGGCTAGCGGGGGGGACGCAGTATTTT
CDR3: CASSEGLAGGTQYF
size: .
J: TRBJ2-3
V: TRBV2
D: TRBD2

DNA: TGCAGCGTTGAAAAGAGGAATGACGCTTTCTTT
CDR3: CSVEKRNDAFF
size: many
J: TRBJ1-1
V: TRBV29-1
D: .

DNA: TGTGCCAGCAGCCCCCACTCCAGCGGGGTCACAGATACGCAGTATTTT
CDR3: CASSPHSSGVTDTQYF
size: few
J: TRBJ2-3
V: TRBV6-5
D: TRBD2

DNA: TGTGCCAGCAGCTTAAATACTGCCTACGAGCAGTACTTC
CDR3: CASSLNTAYEQYF
size: many
J: TRBJ2-7
V: TRBV7-2
D: .

DNA: TGTGCCAGCAGCTTGGCCCCACAGTCAAGCACAGATACGCAGTATTTT
CDR3: CASSLAPQSSTDTQYF
size: many
J: TRBJ2-3
V: TRBV5-4
D: .

DNA: TGTGCCGTTTCCTCAGGGGGGCCAACCTACAATGAGCAGTTCTTC
CDR3: CAVSSGGPTYNEQFF
size: many
J: TRBJ2-1
V: TRBV27
D: .

DNA: TGTGCCAGCAGTTTAGGGACTAGCGGGAGGCGCACAGATACGCAGTATTTT
CDR3: CASSLGTSGRRTDTQYF
size: many
J: TRBJ2-3
V: TRBV28
D: TRBD2

DNA: TGTGCCTGGATCGTGGGGGGGAGTACTGAAGCTTTCTTT
CDR3: CAWIVGGSTEAFF
size: many
J: TRBJ1-1
V: TRBV30
D: .

DNA: TGTGCCAGCAGCTTCTCTCTAGCGGGAGGCCGCGGCCAGACAGATACGCAGTATTTT
CDR3: CASSFSLAGGRGQTDTQYF
size: many
J: TRBJ2-3
V: TRBV5-4
D: TRBD2

DNA: TGTGCCAGCAGAAAATCGGGACAGGGCCTAGGCTACGAGCAGTACTTC
CDR3: CASRKSGQGLGYEQYF
size: many
J: TRBJ2-7
V: TRBV2
D: TRBD1

DNA: TGTGCCAGCAGCTCACCGGGACTAGCGCGTAGCTCCTACGAGCAGTACTTC
CDR3: CASSSPGLARSSYEQYF
size: many
J: TRBJ2-7
V: TRBV7-9
D: TRBD2

DNA: TGTGCCAGCAGCCAAGATCTACCGGGACAGCCGAACACTGAAGCTTTCTTT
CDR3: CASSQDLPGQPNTEAFF
size: many
J: TRBJ1-1
V: TRBV14
D: TRBD1

DNA: TGTGCCAGCAGCTTAATGGGTTGGCTAGGCACAGATACGCAGTATTTT
CDR3: CASSLMGWLGTDTQYF
size: few
J: TRBJ2-3
V: TRBV7-3
D: .

DNA: TGTGCCAGCAGGATCGGTCCCTTGAACACTGAAGCTTTCTTT
CDR3: CASRIGPLNTEAFF
size: many
J: TRBJ1-1
V: TRBV6-5
D: .

DNA: TGCGCCAGCAGCCAAGCGTTCGGGGCCCTCGGGACAGATACGCAGTATTTT
CDR3: CASSQAFGALGTDTQYF
size: .
J: TRBJ2-3
V: TRBV4-1
D: .